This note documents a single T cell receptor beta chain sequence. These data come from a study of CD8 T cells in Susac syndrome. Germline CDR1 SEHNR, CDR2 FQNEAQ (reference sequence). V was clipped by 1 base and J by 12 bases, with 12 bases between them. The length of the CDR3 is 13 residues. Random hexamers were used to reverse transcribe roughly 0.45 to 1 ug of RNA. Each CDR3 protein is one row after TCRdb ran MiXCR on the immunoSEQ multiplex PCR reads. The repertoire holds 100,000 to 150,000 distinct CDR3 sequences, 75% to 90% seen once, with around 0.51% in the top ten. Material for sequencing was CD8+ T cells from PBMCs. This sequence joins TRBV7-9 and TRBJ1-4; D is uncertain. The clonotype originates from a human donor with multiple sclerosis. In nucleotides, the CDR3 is TGTGCCAGCAGCTTAGGACCAGAGGAGCAACTGTTTTTT. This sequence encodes CASSLGPEEQLFF.